This TCR beta chain came from a study of Graves' ophthalmopathy and Graves' hyperthyroidism. Overall study results and limits: The blood repertoire also included most expanded thyroid clonotypes above 0.001 frequency. The 13-signature model separated ophthalmopathy from stable hyperthyroidism at 85% to 90% sensitivity and almost 83% specificity.

Germline CDR1 MGHDK, CDR2 SYGVNS. The CDR3 covers 17 residues. All donors with ophthalmopathy were recorded as having moderate-to-severe activity, CAS ≥3, NOSPECS ≥4 and a duration under 3 months. Diagnosis was based on clinical symptoms, serum thyroxine, TRAb, thyroid ultrasound and orbital computed tomography. The sample holds one count of this clonotype. Its antigen is not known. The junction departs from the called germline gene at one end, perhaps through a read error. Amplified TCR beta CDR3 regions were obtained using RNA transcripts as template. RT-PCR was first run with HTBI primers, then multiplex PCR in a second round. TCRdb called the multiplex PCR reads again in MiXCR, with one record for every CDR3 protein. The sample records approximately 700,000 distinct CDR3 sequences, 35% to 50% being singletons.

Sequenced input: peripheral blood. The rearrangement links TRBV25-1 to TRBJ2-2, with 9 bases matching TRBD2. The origin of this receptor is an adult man with Graves' ophthalmopathy. The CDR3 is CASSQDASSGITGELFF. CDR3 coding DNA: TGCGCCAGCAGCCAAGATGCGTCTAGCGGGATCACCGGGGAGCTGTTTTTT.